This is a list of T cell receptor beta chains from one sample in a study of blood T cells in healthy people across ages. TCRdb passed the 5' RACE reads through MiXCR, listing each CDR3 protein once. Of roughly 1 million distinct CDR3 sequences listed, roughly a quarter are singletons. A further study also used this sample, focusing on T cells of mothers and their children.

The material sequenced was blood. Receptors were obtained from a girl aged 2 to 10 in good health. Both conserved end residues are part of each CDR3. A D gene is named only where the DNA matches it firmly. Clone sizes are given selectively: once, few, many, or a class where the clone is expanded.

TRBV5-1	.	TRBJ2-7	.	CATRKNRLTEQYF	TGCGCCACCCGCAAGAACAGGCTTACCGAGCAGTACTTC
TRBV7-9	few	TRBJ1-1	.	CASSLAATPEAFF	TGTGCCAGCAGCTTAGCGGCGACGCCTGAAGCTTTCTTT
TRBV3-1	few	TRBJ1-1	.	CASSQWGGRNTEAFF	TGTGCCAGCAGCCAATGGGGAGGACGAAACACTGAAGCTTTCTTT
TRBV7-2	many	TRBJ2-5	.	CASSSTGTQETQYF	TGTGCCAGCAGCTCTACCGGGACACAAGAGACCCAGTACTTC
TRBV9	.	TRBJ2-7	.	CASSHSTYEQYF	TGTGCCAGCAGCCACTCAACCTACGAGCAGTACTTC
TRBV12-3/TRBV12-4	.	TRBJ2-7	TRBD1	CASSPWDRDEQYF	TGTGCCAGCAGTCCGTGGGACAGGGACGAGCAGTACTTC
TRBV19	.	TRBJ2-7	TRBD2	CASSFPTSGSSYEQYF	TGTGCCAGTAGTTTCCCAACTAGCGGCAGCTCCTACGAGCAGTACTTC
TRBV5-1	few	TRBJ2-3	.	CASSPGRTTDTQYF	TGCGCCAGCAGCCCGGGACGCACCACAGATACGCAGTATTTT
TRBV28	.	TRBJ1-1	TRBD1	CASSFNRGRHTEAFF	TGTGCCAGCAGTTTCAACAGGGGAAGGCACACTGAAGCTTTCTTT
TRBV25-1	few	TRBJ1-5	.	CASSEQWENQPQHF	TGTGCCAGCAGTGAACAGTGGGAGAATCAGCCCCAGCATTTT
TRBV13	.	TRBJ2-3	.	CASSLRPWRGIRTDTQYF	TGTGCCAGCAGCTTGCGCCCCTGGCGGGGAATACGCACAGATACGCAGTATTTT
TRBV28	few	TRBJ2-4	.	CASSEPRQHIQYF	TGTGCCAGCAGTGAACCCCGACAGCACATTCAGTACTTC
TRBV20-1	.	TRBJ2-1	.	CSAIDPILHNEQFF	TGCAGTGCTATTGACCCGATACTCCACAATGAGCAGTTCTTC
TRBV20-1	.	TRBJ2-3	.	CSARPLGGRDTQYF	TGCAGTGCTAGACCGCTGGGGGGCAGAGATACGCAGTATTTT
TRBV5-1	.	TRBJ1-6	TRBD1	CASSLGDRGTDSPLHF	TGCGCCAGCAGCTTGGGGGACAGGGGGACCGATTCACCCCTCCACTTT
TRBV29-1	.	TRBJ1-1	.	CSVGGGLNTGAFF	TGCAGCGTTGGGGGGGGGTTGAACACTGGAGCTTTCTTT
TRBV6-6	few	TRBJ2-5	.	CASSYPVQGETQYF	TGTGCCAGCAGTTATCCCGTTCAGGGAGAGACCCAGTACTTC
TRBV5-6	few	TRBJ2-5	TRBD2	CASSLRASGRAGETQYF	TGTGCCAGCAGCCTTCGGGCTAGCGGGAGGGCCGGGGAGACCCAGTACTTC
TRBV9	few	TRBJ2-1	.	CASSVGSPYNEQFF	TGTGCCAGCAGCGTAGGCAGTCCGTACAATGAGCAGTTCTTC
TRBV7-2	.	TRBJ1-3	.	CASSLMYGNTIYF	TGTGCCAGCAGCTTAATGTACGGAAACACCATATATTTT
TRBV7-2	.	TRBJ1-1	.	CASSSSQWRGAFF	TGTGCCAGCAGCTCCTCGCAGTGGCGCGGGGCTTTCTTT
TRBV20-1	.	TRBJ2-5	.	CSARDPIGGYQETQYF	TGCAGTGCTAGAGACCCGATAGGGGGGTACCAAGAGACCCAGTACTTC
TRBV7-2	.	TRBJ2-5	TRBD2	CASSLSGLVEGETQYF	TGTGCCAGCAGCTTATCCGGACTAGTTGAGGGAGAGACCCAGTACTTC
TRBV9	few	TRBJ1-3	.	CASSVAPVSGGNTIYF	TGTGCCAGCAGCGTAGCTCCAGTGTCAGGTGGAAACACCATATATTTT
TRBV27	few	TRBJ2-5	TRBD1	CASSYVGQGIRETQYF	TGTGCCAGCAGTTACGTGGGACAGGGGATACGAGAGACCCAGTACTTC
TRBV28	few	TRBJ2-7	.	CASSLSGHSYEQYF	TGTGCCAGCAGTCTTTCGGGACACTCCTACGAGCAGTACTTC